Described below is a single T cell receptor (beta chain) sequence and its context. Here immunoSEQ multiplex PCR was the method, and the copy in TCRdb shows in-frame clones only, minus some. The sample contains some 200,000 clones, around 86% of which appear only once. Trimming removed 2 bases from V and 1 base from J, with 6 bases in between. Germline loops: CDR1 SGHKS, CDR2 YYEKEE (reference sequence). The CDR3 length is 13 residues. The sample originates from a study of blood T cell repertoires in COVID-19. Sequences were obtained from peripheral blood. The receptor's source is a middle-aged woman with acute or convalescent COVID-19. This chain joins TRBV5-5 and TRBJ1-1; no reliable D call. CDR3 sequence (DNA): TGTGCCAGCAGCTTTACAGCGAACACTGAAGCTTTCTTT. As protein: CASSFTANTEAFF. Variable domain in full (rest from reference TRBV5-5 and TRBJ1-1): DAGVTQSPTHLIKTRGQQVTLRCSPISGHKSVSWYQQVLGQGPQFIFQYYEKEERGRGNFPDRFSARQFPNYSSELNVNALLLGDSALYLCASSFTANTEAFFGQGTRLTVV.